Described below is a single TCR beta chain sequence and its context. Antigen specificity is unknown. This CDR3 region has 16 residues. Germline CDR1 is MNHNS and CDR2 is SASEGT. Trimming took 0 bases from V and 7 from J, leaving 18 bases between them. Focal radiation plus CTLA-4 blockade with ipilimumab was given to patients with chemo-refractory metastatic non-small-cell lung cancer. Assay: immunoSEQ multiplex PCR; the TCRdb copy retains only in-frame clones and omits some. The profile shows tens of thousands of clones, more than 75% of them singletons. The data stem from a study of radiotherapy plus CTLA-4 blockade in lung cancer. At the level of the study: Objective responses arose in 15% to 20% of patients, and under 40% experienced disease control.

The study, taken as a whole, reports: Radiotherapy with ipilimumab was followed by blood expansion of tumor-derived clones. According to reports, early shifts in blood T cell clones, alongside interferon-beta, forecast response most accurately.

The source was peripheral blood, collected from a patient treated with radiotherapy plus ipilimumab. The source is a human donor with non-small cell lung cancer that progressed on radiotherapy plus ipilimumab. This rearrangement joins TRBV6-1 to TRBJ1-2, with D possibly TRBD1 on 6 matching bases. CDR3 amino acids: CASSEAPVGLGGGYTF. The CDR3 coding sequence is TGTGCCAGCAGTGAAGCGCCCGTTGGTCTAGGGGGTGGCTACACCTTC.